The following is a TCR beta chain sequence with its context. Its antigen is as yet unknown. The data belong to a study of vaccination effects on CD4 cells after COVID-19. Before sequencing, viral peptide pools were used by the ViraFEST assay to expand antigen-specific CD4+ T cells. Cells that had been cultured for roughly 9 days were the source of isolated CD4+ T cells. Each participant was administered two doses of either the BNT162b2 or the mRNA-1273 vaccine. At days 3 and 7, half of the medium was exchanged for IL-2 medium. Overall study findings and caveats: Infection-derived and vaccine-derived clones contracted markedly late after vaccination.

Generated by immunoSEQ multiplex PCR, the TCRdb table keeps only in-frame clones and is missing some. The sample lists about 38,000 clones; approximately 84% were seen once. This CDR3 has 16 residues. After removal of 3 bases from V and 3 bases from J, the junction contained 6 bases not matched to a gene. Germline assignment: CDR1 MNHEY and CDR2 SMNVEV (reference sequence). This clonotype was sampled from a human donor who received a COVID-19 vaccine. Some clones in this sample may be carry-over from other donors' samples. Sequences were derived from CD4+ T cells from PBMCs cultured with HCoV-NL63 spike peptides, sampled after COVID-19 vaccination. The V call is TRBV27, the J call TRBJ2-3, with 10 bases lining up with TRBD2. The CDR3 loop is CASSFSAGGRTDTQYF. CDR3 nucleotides: TGTGCCAGCAGTTTCTCAGCGGGGGGGAGGACAGATACGCAGTATTTT.